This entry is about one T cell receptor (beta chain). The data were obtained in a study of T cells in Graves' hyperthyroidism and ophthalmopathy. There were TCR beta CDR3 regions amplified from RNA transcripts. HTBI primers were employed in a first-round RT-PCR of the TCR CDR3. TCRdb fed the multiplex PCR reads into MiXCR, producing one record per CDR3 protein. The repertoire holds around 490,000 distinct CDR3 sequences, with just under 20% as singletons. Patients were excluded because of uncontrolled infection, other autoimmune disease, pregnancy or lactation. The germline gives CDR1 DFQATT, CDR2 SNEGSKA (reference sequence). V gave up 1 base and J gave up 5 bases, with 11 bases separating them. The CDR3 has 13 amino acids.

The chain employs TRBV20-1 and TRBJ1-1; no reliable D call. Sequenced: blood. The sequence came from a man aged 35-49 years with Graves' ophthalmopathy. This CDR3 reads CSARVPGVTEAFF. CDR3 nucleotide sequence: TGCAGTGCTAGAGTCCCCGGAGTAACTGAAGCTTTCTTT.